This T cell receptor (beta chain) derives from a study of cytomegalovirus exposure and HLA in healthy donors. Amplification used 60 Vbeta primers and 13 Jbeta primers. The method was immunoSEQ multiplex PCR; TCRdb's version includes in-frame clones alone and lacks a portion of them. This table has about 150,000 clones, around 82% appearing once. The CDR3 is 16 amino acids. V shed 0 bases, J shed 3 bases, and the junction held 6 bases outside the gene matches. From germline, CDR1 is KGHSH and CDR2 LQKENI. The J gene is TRBJ1-1, the V gene TRBV18; TRBD1 matches at 8 bases. This TCR derives from a woman in her thirties or forties in good health and CMV-seropositive. The sample taken for sequencing was PBMCs. This CDR3 is CASSPPPGGRYTEAFF. The CDR3 DNA reads TGTGCCAGCTCACCACCGCCAGGGGGCAGGTACACTGAAGCTTTCTTT.